This T cell receptor beta chain originates from a study of blood T cell repertoires in COVID-19. Study-level background: The cDNA or gDNA used as material had been derived from T cells, B-cell-depleted T cells, or PBMCs.

In germline, CDR1 is MNHEY, CDR2 SVGAGI. V lost 0 bases, J lost 3 bases, and 2 bases stayed unmatched. The CDR3 runs to 15 residues. In the original workflow: For nucleated cells, counts were estimated from reference gene primer amplification. Profiling relied on immunoSEQ multiplex PCR, and the TCRdb table lists in-frame clones only, not all of them. The DNA gave D and trimming, while V, J and clone size come from that table. The repertoire holds 400,000 or so clones, with roughly nine tenths as singletons. Note on this clone: Additional DNA sequences in this sample encode the identical CDR3.

Sequencing used PBMCs or T cells enriched from blood (not recorded which). The TCR sequence derives from a man aged 30 to 39 who had recovered from COVID-19. The V gene is TRBV6-5, the J gene TRBJ2-1; 7 nucleotides agree with TRBD1. The CDR3: CASSYSRDSYNEQFF. CDR3 bases: TGTGCCAGCAGTTACTCCCGGGACAGCTACAATGAGCAGTTCTTC.